The rows below give T cell receptor beta chains drawn from one sample of a study of T cell repertoires in cytomegalovirus infection. Antigens for these TCRs are unknown. TCRdb re-analysed the reads in MiXCR, keeping a single row per CDR3 protein. Among around 78,000 distinct CDR3 sequences, approximately 42% were seen once, and the ten largest hold 85% to 95%. This specimen was CD8+ T cells from cultured PBMCs, taken from culture after CMV antigen stimulation. The receptors were sampled from a human donor in good health (CMV status not recorded). Some clones in this sample may be carry-over from other donors' samples. CDR3s include the opening cysteine and the closing phenylalanine or tryptophan. The D gene is left open where the match is weak. Expanded clones get a size class; other rows say once, few or many, or leave the size out.

length: 16; V: TRBV12-3/TRBV12-4; J: TRBJ2-5; size: once; D: NA; DNA: TGTGCCAGCAGCCCCGTTCGTAGGGCGGCAGAAGAGACCCAGTACTTC; CDR3: CASSPVRRAAEETQYF
length: 17; V: TRBV4-3; J: TRBJ2-7; size: few; D: NA; DNA: TGCGCCAGCAGCCAAGAGAGTTCAGGGATCGGCGTATACGAGCAGTACTTC; CDR3: CASSQESSGIGVYEQYF
length: 18; V: TRBV19; J: TRBJ2-7; size: few; D: TRBD2; DNA: TGTGCCAGTAGTATTGTCGGGCTAGCGGAGGACCGATCCTACGAGCAGTACTTC; CDR3: CASSIVGLAEDRSYEQYF
length: 15; V: TRBV7-6; J: TRBJ2-1; size: NA; D: TRBD2; DNA: TGTGCCAGCAGCTTACGGGCGGGGGGTCGGAATGAGCAGTTCTTC; CDR3: CASSLRAGGRNEQFF
length: 14; V: TRBV7-2; J: TRBJ1-4; size: few; D: TRBD1; DNA: TGTGCCAGCAGCTTAAACAGGGGTAATGAAAAACTGTTTTTT; CDR3: CASSLNRGNEKLFF
length: 13; V: TRBV6-1; J: TRBJ1-1; size: few; D: NA; DNA: TGTGCCAGCAGTGATCGGGGGGCTACTGAAGCTTTCTTT; CDR3: CASSDRGATEAFF
length: 16; V: TRBV7-8; J: TRBJ2-5; size: NA; D: NA; DNA: TGTGCCAGCAGCCCGATTAGCGGACAGGGAGGGGAGACCCAGTACTTC; CDR3: CASSPISGQGGETQYF
length: 15; V: TRBV7-2; J: TRBJ2-7; size: NA; D: TRBD2; DNA: TGTGCCAGCAGCTTATCGGCGGGGGGGCTGTACGAGCAGTACTTC; CDR3: CASSLSAGGLYEQYF
length: 13; V: TRBV6-2/TRBV6-3; J: TRBJ2-1; size: NA; D: NA; DNA: TGTGCCAGCAGGGCAGGGATATACAATGAGCAGTTCTTC; CDR3: CASRAGIYNEQFF
length: 15; V: TRBV6-1; J: TRBJ2-1; size: few; D: TRBD1; DNA: TGTGCCAGCAGTGACGGACAGGGCTCCTACAATGAGCAGTTCTTC; CDR3: CASSDGQGSYNEQFF
length: 16; V: TRBV7-6; J: TRBJ2-2; size: NA; D: TRBD1; DNA: TGTGCCAGCAGCCCCTGGACAGGACGGAACACCGGGGAGCTGTTTTTT; CDR3: CASSPWTGRNTGELFF
length: 13; V: TRBV29-1; J: TRBJ1-1; size: NA; D: TRBD1; DNA: TGCAGCGTTGGTGACAGGGCAATCACTGAAGCTTTCTTT; CDR3: CSVGDRAITEAFF
length: 14; V: TRBV5-6; J: TRBJ2-1; size: NA; D: TRBD2; DNA: TGTGCCAGCAGCCTCCAACTAGCGGGCTATGAGCAGTTCTTC; CDR3: CASSLQLAGYEQFF
length: 14; V: TRBV6-5; J: TRBJ2-7; size: few; D: TRBD1; DNA: TGTGCCAGCCGGACCGGACAGGGGTCCCCCGAGCAGTACTTC; CDR3: CASRTGQGSPEQYF
length: 14; V: TRBV7-2; J: TRBJ2-7; size: few; D: TRBD1; DNA: TGTGCCAGCAGCCAGGGGACAGGGGGCTACGAGCAGTACTTC; CDR3: CASSQGTGGYEQYF
length: 13; V: TRBV2; J: TRBJ2-1; size: NA; D: NA; DNA: TGTGCCAGCGGCTCGGGATTTCACAATGAGCAGTTCTTC; CDR3: CASGSGFHNEQFF
length: 18; V: TRBV7-2; J: TRBJ2-1; size: few; D: TRBD2; DNA: TGTGCCAGCAGCTTAATTATTTCAGGCGGGGGAGCGTACAATGAGCAGTTCTTC; CDR3: CASSLIISGGGAYNEQFF
length: 15; V: TRBV7-2; J: TRBJ2-1; size: few; D: NA; DNA: TGTGCCAGCAGCCAGACCGCGAGCTCCTACAATGAGCAGTTCTTC; CDR3: CASSQTASSYNEQFF
length: 14; V: TRBV3-1; J: TRBJ2-7; size: NA; D: TRBD2; DNA: TGTGCCAGCAGCCAAGGCGGGGGGGACTACGAGCAGTACTTC; CDR3: CASSQGGGDYEQYF
length: 16; V: TRBV28; J: TRBJ1-6; size: NA; D: NA; DNA: TGTGCCAGCAGTTTGACACAGAGCTCCTATAATTCACCCCTCCACTTT; CDR3: CASSLTQSSYNSPLHF
length: 14; V: TRBV19; J: TRBJ2-1; size: NA; D: TRBD2; DNA: TGTGCCAGTAGTTACGGGACTAGTGGAAATGAGCAGTTCTTC; CDR3: CASSYGTSGNEQFF
length: 15; V: TRBV6-1; J: TRBJ2-1; size: NA; D: NA; DNA: TGTGCCAGCAGTGGGGCAGCGACCATCTACAATGAGCAGTTCTTC; CDR3: CASSGAATIYNEQFF
length: 14; V: TRBV27; J: TRBJ1-1; size: few; D: NA; DNA: TGTGCCAGCACCACGGGGAGAAAAAAGGGTGAAGCTTTCTTT; CDR3: CASTTGRKKGEAFF
length: 15; V: TRBV7-9; J: TRBJ1-2; size: many; D: NA; DNA: TGTGCCAGCAGCTTGGAGGTAGAGGGTGGCTATGGCTACACCTTC; CDR3: CASSLEVEGGYGYTF
length: 13; V: TRBV5-1; J: TRBJ1-1; size: NA; D: NA; DNA: TGCGCCAGCAGCTTGGTTACCACCTCTGAAGCTTTCTTT; CDR3: CASSLVTTSEAFF
length: 17; V: TRBV7-9; J: TRBJ2-5; size: NA; D: TRBD2; DNA: TGTGCCAGCAGCCGGGGACTAGCGGGGGGACATGGAGAGACCCAGTACTTC; CDR3: CASSRGLAGGHGETQYF
length: 14; V: TRBV2; J: TRBJ1-5; size: NA; D: NA; DNA: TGTGCCAGCAGTGTTGGGGCGGGGGGTCAGCCCCAGCATTTT; CDR3: CASSVGAGGQPQHF
length: 14; V: TRBV6-5; J: TRBJ1-2; size: few; D: NA; DNA: TGTGCCAGCAGTTACTCGACAACGGGCTATGGCTACACCTTC; CDR3: CASSYSTTGYGYTF
length: 15; V: TRBV7-9; J: TRBJ1-6; size: few; D: NA; DNA: TGTGCCAGCAGCCAGTCGAGAGGGCATAATTCACCCCTCCACTTT; CDR3: CASSQSRGHNSPLHF
length: 13; V: TRBV29-1; J: TRBJ1-1; size: NA; D: NA; DNA: TGCAGCGTTCTGGACGGAGTAGGCGCTGAAGCTTTCTTT; CDR3: CSVLDGVGAEAFF
length: 16; V: TRBV7-6; J: TRBJ2-7; size: few; D: NA; DNA: TGTGCCAGCAGCTTAGAGGTAGGCGGGGGCCGCAACGAGCAGTACTTC; CDR3: CASSLEVGGGRNEQYF
length: 18; V: TRBV11-2; J: TRBJ2-3; size: NA; D: TRBD2; DNA: TGTGCCAGCAGCTTATTTTCTACTAGCGGGGGGGCCCCCAGAGCGCAGTATTTT; CDR3: CASSLFSTSGGAPRAQYF
length: 13; V: TRBV5-6; J: TRBJ2-5; size: few; D: NA; DNA: TGTGCCAGCAGCCCCTGGGGCCAAGAGACCCAGTACTTC; CDR3: CASSPWGQETQYF
length: 15; V: TRBV2; J: TRBJ1-1; size: NA; D: NA; DNA: TGTGCCAGCAGAGGGGGATTCGTGGGGAACACTGAAGCTTTCTTT; CDR3: CASRGGFVGNTEAFF
length: 15; V: TRBV4-1; J: TRBJ1-1; size: NA; D: NA; DNA: TGCGCCAGCAGCCAAGAAATCATAGGGATGACTGAAGCTTTCTTT; CDR3: CASSQEIIGMTEAFF
length: 15; V: TRBV6-2/TRBV6-3; J: TRBJ2-7; size: NA; D: TRBD1; DNA: TGTGCCAGCAGTTCCTGGACAGGGGACTCCTACGAGCAGTACTTC; CDR3: CASSSWTGDSYEQYF
length: 14; V: TRBV7-2; J: TRBJ2-2; size: many; D: TRBD2; DNA: TGTGCCAGCCCCGGGACTACCAACACCGGGGAGCTGTTTTTT; CDR3: CASPGTTNTGELFF
length: 15; V: TRBV28; J: TRBJ2-7; size: few; D: NA; DNA: TGTGCCAGCAGTTCTCTCTGGGGGGATCGCTACGAGCAGTACTTC; CDR3: CASSSLWGDRYEQYF
length: 16; V: TRBV4-1; J: TRBJ2-7; size: NA; D: TRBD1; DNA: TGCGCCAGCAGCCAAGATCTGACAGGGATGACCTACGAGCAGTACTTC; CDR3: CASSQDLTGMTYEQYF
length: 13; V: TRBV10-3; J: TRBJ2-7; size: few; D: TRBD1; DNA: TGTGCCACCCAGGGGACAGGGGCCGACGAGCAGTACTTC; CDR3: CATQGTGADEQYF
length: 12; V: TRBV19; J: TRBJ1-2; size: NA; D: NA; DNA: TGTGCCAGTAGTCTGAATCCCGGGGGCTACACCTTC; CDR3: CASSLNPGGYTF
length: 15; V: TRBV28; J: TRBJ1-1; size: NA; D: NA; DNA: TGTGCCAGCAGTTTATCTTCCCAGTTAGGTCGAGAAGCTTTCTTT; CDR3: CASSLSSQLGREAFF
length: 16; V: TRBV5-4; J: TRBJ2-2; size: NA; D: NA; DNA: TGTGCCAGCAGTCCCCGGGCCATGTATAGCACCGGGGAGCTGTTTTTT; CDR3: CASSPRAMYSTGELFF
length: 12; V: TRBV28; J: TRBJ1-1; size: NA; D: NA; DNA: TGTGCCAGCAGTCGGGGATTCTCTGAAGCTTTCTTT; CDR3: CASSRGFSEAFF
length: 15; V: TRBV6-2/TRBV6-3; J: TRBJ2-7; size: NA; D: TRBD1; DNA: TGTGCCAGCAGATATCAAGGACAGGGGGCTTACGAGCAGTACTTC; CDR3: CASRYQGQGAYEQYF
length: 15; V: TRBV6-1; J: TRBJ2-2; size: few; D: NA; DNA: TGTGCCGGAGGAAAGAGGACAGTCAACACCGGGGAGCTGTTTTTT; CDR3: CAGGKRTVNTGELFF
length: 15; V: TRBV19; J: TRBJ1-4; size: NA; D: NA; DNA: TGTGCCAGTAGCCCCCTCGGTGGGTTGGTCGAAAAACTGTTTTTT; CDR3: CASSPLGGLVEKLFF
length: 12; V: TRBV9; J: TRBJ2-1; size: NA; D: NA; DNA: TGTGCCAGCAGCGTATATTTCCATGAGCAGTTCTTC; CDR3: CASSVYFHEQFF